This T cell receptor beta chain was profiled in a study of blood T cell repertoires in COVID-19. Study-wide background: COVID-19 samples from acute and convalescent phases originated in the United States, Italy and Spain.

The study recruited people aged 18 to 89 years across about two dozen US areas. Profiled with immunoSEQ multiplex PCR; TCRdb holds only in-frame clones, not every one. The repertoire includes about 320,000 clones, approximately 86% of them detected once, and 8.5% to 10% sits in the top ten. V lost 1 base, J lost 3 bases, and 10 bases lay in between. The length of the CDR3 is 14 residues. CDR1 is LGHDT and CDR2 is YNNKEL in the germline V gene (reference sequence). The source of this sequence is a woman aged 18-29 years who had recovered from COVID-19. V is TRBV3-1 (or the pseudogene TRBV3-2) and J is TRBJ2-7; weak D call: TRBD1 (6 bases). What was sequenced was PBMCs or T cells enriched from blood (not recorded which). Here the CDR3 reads CASSQGARGYEQYF. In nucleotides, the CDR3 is TGTGCCAGCAGCCAAGGAGCCAGGGGCTACGAGCAGTACTTC.